Shown below are 10 T cell receptor beta chains from a single sample sequenced in a study of control samples from healthy donors and cancer patients (dated by TCRdb to about 2020). Receptors were amplified or captured by the immunoSEQ multiplex PCR assay. Held by TCRdb, this immuneACCESS table contains in-frame sequences only and omits some clones. Under half of the omission traces to an unresolved V gene where checked; the cause of the rest is unknown. The sample table shows approximately 53,000 clones, and more than 85% are seen once. Around 0.91% of the sample lies in the top ten. Material: PBMCs. These receptors were collected from a man in his thirties or forties with colorectal cancer.

The chain combines TRBV14 with TRBJ1-1; a possible D gene is TRBD1 (6 bases). Germline-derived CDR1 and CDR2 are SGHDN and FVKESK. CDR3 length equals 14 residues. Trimming shortened V by 4 bases and J by 3 bases, and 12 bases separated the two germline ends. CDR3 amino acids: CASSLWNRDTEAFF. In DNA, the CDR3 is TGTGCCAGCAGCCTCTGGAACAGGGACACTGAAGCTTTCTTT.

This clone was detected once. V and J are TRBV4-3 and TRBJ2-6, with a weak D call TRBD1 (6 bases). The V and J ends lost 0 bases and 4 bases respectively, with 10 bases between them. The CDR3 totals 16 residues. From germline, CDR1 is LGHNA and CDR2 YSLEER. The CDR3 DNA reads TGCGCCAGCAGCCAAGATATAGGGACAGGGGCCAACGTCCTGACTTTC. Protein: CASSQDIGTGANVLTF.

The J gene is TRBJ1-3, the V gene TRBV4-3, with D perhaps TRBD1 (5 bases). The germline V and J ends were trimmed by 4 bases and 0 bases, with 10 bases remaining between them. The CDR3 consists of 15 residues. Looked up from germline, CDR1 is LGHNA and CDR2 is YSLEER. The DNA of the CDR3 is TGCGCCAGCAGCCGGGGGACGGCCTCTGGAAACACCATATATTTT. This sequence encodes CASSRGTASGNTIYF.

The genes are TRBV5-4 and TRBJ1-1; TRBD1 is a possible D gene (6 bases). Germline CDR1 reads SGHNT; CDR2 reads YYREEE (reference sequence). V gave up 4 bases and J gave up 7 bases, with 17 bases separating them. The CDR3 is 14 amino acids. The DNA of the CDR3 is TGTGCCAGCAGCCCGGGGAGGGACACCTTTGAAGCTTTCTTT. It codes for CASSPGRDTFEAFF.

The V gene is TRBV5-8, the J gene TRBJ1-6, with a tentative D call TRBD1 (5 bases). V was clipped by 4 bases and J by 4 bases, with 9 bases between them. CDR1 is SGHTS and CDR2 is YDEGEE in the germline V gene. The CDR3 length is 14 residues. The CDR3 DNA reads as TGTGCCAGCAGCAGGGGCCGATATAATTCACCCCTCCACTTT. It codes for CASSRGRYNSPLHF.

This chain joins TRBV30 and TRBJ1-2; the D gene is possibly TRBD1 (5 bases). V lost 3 bases and J 8 bases, leaving 28 bases between the germline ends. The V gene's germline CDR1 is GTSNPN and CDR2 SVGIG (reference sequence). The CDR3 is 17 amino acids. The DNA of the CDR3 is TGTGCCTGGAGGGCCACCCCCGACAGAAACCCATCAAAGGGCTACACCTTC. Translation: CAWRATPDRNPSKGYTF.

The chain uses TRBV4-1 and TRBJ2-1; either TRBD1 or TRBD2 may fit D (5 bases each). The V and J ends lost 4 bases and 8 bases respectively, with 9 bases between them. The CDR3 consists of 12 residues. Germline V gene sequence: CDR1 MGHRA, CDR2 YSYEKL. CDR3 in amino acids: CASSPGRYEQFF. The CDR3 DNA reads TGCGCCAGCAGCCCGGGACGTTATGAGCAGTTCTTC.

CDR3 region: CASRGGNTGELFF. In nucleotides, the CDR3 is TGCGCCAGCAGAGGAGGGAACACCGGGGAGCTGTTTTTT. The chain joins TRBV5-1 to TRBJ2-2, with D possibly matching TRBD2 (5 bases). CDR1 SGHRS and CDR2 YFSETQ come from the germline V gene. CDR3 length equals 13 residues. The V gene lost 5 bases and the J gene lost 1 base, with 6 bases spanning the gap.

This rearrangement joins TRBV18 to TRBJ2-3; D gene uncertain. V dropped 3 bases and J dropped 1 base, with 14 bases sitting between them. There are 16 residues in the CDR3. CDR1 KGHSH and CDR2 LQKENI come from the germline V gene. This CDR3 reads CASSPGWNGGTDTQYF. As DNA, the CDR3 is TGTGCCAGCTCACCGGGATGGAATGGAGGCACAGATACGCAGTATTTT.

The V and J genes are TRBV29-1 and TRBJ2-2; TRBD2 is a possible D gene (6 bases). Trimming cost V 1 base and J 1 base, with 16 bases left between them. The CDR3 runs to 17 residues. CDR1 is SQVTM, CDR2 ANQGSEA, per germline. The CDR3 loop is CSVEVRRWGGNTGELFF. The CDR3 DNA is TGCAGCGTTGAAGTAAGAAGGTGGGGAGGGAACACCGGGGAGCTGTTTTTT.